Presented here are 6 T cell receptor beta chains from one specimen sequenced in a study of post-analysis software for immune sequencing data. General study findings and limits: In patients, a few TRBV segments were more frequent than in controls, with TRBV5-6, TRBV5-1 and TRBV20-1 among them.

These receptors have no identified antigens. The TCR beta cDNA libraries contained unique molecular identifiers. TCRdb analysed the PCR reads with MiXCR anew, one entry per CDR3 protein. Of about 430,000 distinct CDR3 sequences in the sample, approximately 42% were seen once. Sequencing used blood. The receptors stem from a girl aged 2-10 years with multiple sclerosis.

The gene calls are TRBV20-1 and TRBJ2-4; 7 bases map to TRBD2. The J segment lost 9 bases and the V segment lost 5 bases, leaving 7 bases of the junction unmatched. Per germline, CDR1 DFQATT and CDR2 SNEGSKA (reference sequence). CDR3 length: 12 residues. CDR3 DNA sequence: TGCAGTGCTGCAGGACTAGGGAGCATTCAGTACTTC. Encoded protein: CSAAGLGSIQYF.

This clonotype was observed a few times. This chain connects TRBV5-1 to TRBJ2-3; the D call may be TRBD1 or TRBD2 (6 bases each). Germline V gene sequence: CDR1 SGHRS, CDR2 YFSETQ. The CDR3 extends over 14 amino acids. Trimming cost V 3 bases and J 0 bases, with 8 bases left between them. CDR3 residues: CASSSGASTDTQYF. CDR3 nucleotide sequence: TGCGCCAGCAGCTCGGGGGCTAGCACAGATACGCAGTATTTT.

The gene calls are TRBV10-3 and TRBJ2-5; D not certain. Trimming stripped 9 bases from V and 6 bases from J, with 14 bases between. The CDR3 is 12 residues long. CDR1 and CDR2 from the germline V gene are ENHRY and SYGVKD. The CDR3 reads CAISPGCKTQYF. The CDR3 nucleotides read TGTGCCATTAGCCCCGGGTGTAAGACCCAGTACTTC.

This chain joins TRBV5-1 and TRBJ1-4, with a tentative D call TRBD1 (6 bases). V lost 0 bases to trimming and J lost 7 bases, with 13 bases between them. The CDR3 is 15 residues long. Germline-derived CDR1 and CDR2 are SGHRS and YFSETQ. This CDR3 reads CASSLVPTGTEKLFF. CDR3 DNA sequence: TGCGCCAGCAGCTTGGTCCCCACAGGGACTGAAAAACTGTTTTTT.

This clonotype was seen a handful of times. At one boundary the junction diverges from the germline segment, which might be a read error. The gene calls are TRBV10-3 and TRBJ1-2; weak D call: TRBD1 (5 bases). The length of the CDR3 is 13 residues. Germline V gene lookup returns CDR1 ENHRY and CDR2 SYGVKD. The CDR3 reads CAISVNRTYGHTF. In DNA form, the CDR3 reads TGTGCCATCAGTGTGAACAGGACCTATGGCCACACCTTC.

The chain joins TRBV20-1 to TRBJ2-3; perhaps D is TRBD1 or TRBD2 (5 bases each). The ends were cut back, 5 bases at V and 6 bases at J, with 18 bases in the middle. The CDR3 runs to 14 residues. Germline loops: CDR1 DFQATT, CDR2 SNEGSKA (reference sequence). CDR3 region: CSAPRTGTGDTQYF. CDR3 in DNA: TGCAGTGCTCCCCGGACCGGGACGGGGGATACGCAGTATTTT.